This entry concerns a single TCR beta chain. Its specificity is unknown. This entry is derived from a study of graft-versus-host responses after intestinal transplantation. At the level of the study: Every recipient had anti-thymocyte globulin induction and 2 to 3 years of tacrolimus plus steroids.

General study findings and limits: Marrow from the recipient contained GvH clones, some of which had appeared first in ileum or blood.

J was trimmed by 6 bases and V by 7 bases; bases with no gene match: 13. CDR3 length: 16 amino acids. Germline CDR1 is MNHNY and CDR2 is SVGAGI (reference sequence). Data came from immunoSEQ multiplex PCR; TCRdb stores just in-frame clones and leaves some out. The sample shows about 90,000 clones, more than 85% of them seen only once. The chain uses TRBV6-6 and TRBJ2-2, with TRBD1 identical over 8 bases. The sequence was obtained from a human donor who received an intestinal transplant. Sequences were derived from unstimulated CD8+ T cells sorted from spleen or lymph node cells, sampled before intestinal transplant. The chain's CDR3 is CASMSPGQDPPGELFF. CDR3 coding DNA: TGTGCCAGCATGTCACCGGGACAGGATCCACCCGGGGAGCTGTTTTTT.